Listed here are 12 T cell receptor beta chains from one sample, sequenced in a study of T-cell reconstitution after alpha-beta-depleted transplantation in children. Unique molecular identifiers tagged the TCRbeta library. MiXCR, run by TCRdb on the PCR reads, gives a single entry per CDR3 protein. This sample has more than 400,000 distinct CDR3 sequences, with about 45% found just once. Material: PBMCs, obtained before TCRalphabeta/CD19-depleted stem cell transplant. Receptor source: a girl aged 2-10 years with aplastic anemia, due to receive a stem cell transplant.

The V call is TRBV7-6, the J call TRBJ2-5; perhaps TRBD1 as D (5 bases). Germline loops: CDR1 SGHVS, CDR2 FNYEAQ. The V gene lost 6 bases and the J gene lost 8 bases, with 7 bases spanning the gap. This CDR3 has 10 residues. Here the CDR3 reads CASRGDTQYF. CDR3 DNA sequence: TGTGCCAGCAGAGGGGATACCCAGTACTTC.

The chain recombines TRBV7-2 with TRBJ2-5, with D perhaps assigned TRBD1 or TRBD2 (5 bases each). CDR3 length equals 14 residues. The V and J ends lost 8 bases and 3 bases respectively, with 16 bases between them. Germline values: CDR1 SGHTA, CDR2 FQGNSA. CDR3: CASAQVGTKETQYF. The CDR3 DNA is TGTGCCAGCGCCCAAGTCGGGACCAAAGAGACCCAGTACTTC.

The chain carries TRBV9 and TRBJ2-7; 8 bases are shared with TRBD1. The trim removed 3 bases at V and 5 bases at J, leaving 7 bases unmatched. CDR1 SGDLS and CDR2 YYNGEE come from the germline V gene. The CDR3 totals 14 residues. CDR3 nucleotide sequence: TGTGCCAGCAGCGGACCGACAGGGGCCCACGAGCAGTACTTC. Translated: CASSGPTGAHEQYF.

This clonotype was counted many times. This chain uses TRBV5-1 with TRBJ1-1, with D maybe TRBD1 (5 bases). Germline V gene lookup returns CDR1 SGHRS and CDR2 YFSETQ. This CDR3 is 18 amino acids long. Trimming cost V 4 bases and J 2 bases, with 24 bases left between them. In nucleotides, the CDR3 is TGCGCCAGCAGCGTTGGATTCTCCCCGGGACGGCGTAACACTGAAGCTTTCTTT. It translates to CASSVGFSPGRRNTEAFF.

This clonotype was recorded a few times. CDR3 nucleotide sequence: TGTGCCAGCAGTCGATGGCCGGGACAAGGCCCCAAACAGCAGTTCTTC. Amino acid sequence: CASSRWPGQGPKQQFF. The gene calls are TRBV5-4 and TRBJ2-1, with D maybe TRBD1 (6 bases). The germline V gene has CDR1 SGHNT and CDR2 YYREEE (reference sequence). There are 16 residues in the CDR3. V was shortened by 5 bases and J by 11 bases, with 26 bases between the two germline ends.

This clonotype was recorded many times. This chain connects TRBV5-1 to TRBJ2-1; TRBD1 aligns across 11 bases. V was pared by 2 bases and J by 6 bases, with 13 bases of the junction left unmatched. This CDR3 is built from 18 residues. Germline V gene data show CDR1 as SGHRS and CDR2 as YFSETQ. The CDR3 region has the DNA TGCGCCAGCAGCTTTTTTGGACAGGGGGCCGCCCAGGGCAATGAGCAGTTCTTC. It is translated as CASSFFGQGAAQGNEQFF.

This clonotype has a handful of counts. J is TRBJ2-1 and V is TRBV20-1, with TRBD1 identical over 8 bases. This CDR3 is built from 14 residues. V trimming: 4 bases; J trimming: 8 bases; junction bases outside the gene matches: 10. The germline V gene encodes CDR1 DFQATT and CDR2 SNEGSKA (reference sequence). CDR3 sequence: CSAKGQELWYEQFF. CDR3 nucleotides: TGCAGTGCTAAGGGACAGGAATTATGGTATGAGCAGTTCTTC.

This clonotype was observed a few times. V is TRBV6-2 or TRBV6-3 and J is TRBJ2-7, with D possibly called TRBD1 or TRBD2 (5 bases each). From germline, CDR1 is MNHEY and CDR2 SVGEGT. The V gene lost 0 bases and the J gene lost 2 bases, with 14 bases spanning the gap. The length of the CDR3 is 16 residues. CDR3 DNA sequence: TGTGCCAGCAGTTACTCAAATGGGGGAACGGCCTACGAGCAGTACTTC. Its translation: CASSYSNGGTAYEQYF.

This rearrangement joins TRBV5-1 to TRBJ2-7; D unclear. Trimming shortened V by 0 bases and J by 1 base, and 8 bases separated the two germline ends. The CDR3 length is 14 residues. Germline V gene lookup returns CDR1 SGHRS and CDR2 YFSETQ. The CDR3 loop reads CASSLGSVSYEQYF. CDR3 nucleotides: TGCGCCAGCAGCTTGGGGAGCGTTTCCTACGAGCAGTACTTC. The full variable domain, its missing parts supplied by reference TRBV5-1 and TRBJ2-7, is KAGVTQTPRYLIKTRGQQVTLSCSPISGHRSVSWYQQTPGQGLQFLFEYFSETQRNKGNFPGRFSGRQFSNSRSEMNVSTLELGDSALYLCASSLGSVSYEQYFGPGTRLTVT.

This clonotype came up a few times. J is TRBJ1-5 and V is TRBV25-1; no clear D gene. The V gene lost 4 bases and the J gene lost 7 bases, with 11 bases spanning the gap. The CDR3 runs 13 residues. Germline assignment: CDR1 MGHDK and CDR2 SYGVNS. CDR3 in DNA: TGTGCCAGCAGTGGGTCAGGCGGCCAGCCCCAGCATTTT. Translated: CASSGSGGQPQHF.

The chain employs TRBV7-9 and TRBJ2-7, with TRBD2 matching 14 bases. This CDR3 has 17 amino acids. Germline loops: CDR1 SEHNR, CDR2 FQNEAQ (reference sequence). J lost 3 bases, V lost 5 bases, and 9 bases had no gene match. The CDR3 is CASSQGLAGAWGYEQYF. CDR3 coding DNA: TGTGCCAGCAGCCAGGGACTAGCGGGAGCTTGGGGCTACGAGCAGTACTTC.

This clonotype was detected many times. The chain's CDR3 is CASSQPWRDTQYF. The CDR3 nucleotides read TGCGCCAGCAGCCAGCCGTGGAGAGATACGCAGTATTTT. The V gene is TRBV4-1, the J gene TRBJ2-3; D remains ambiguous. V lost 3 bases and J 5 bases, leaving 9 bases between the germline ends. Germline V lookup: CDR1 MGHRA, CDR2 YSYEKL. CDR3 length equals 13 residues.